This is a list of T cell receptor beta chains from one sample in a study of T cell responses to AZD1222 COVID-19 vaccine. Profiling relied on immunoSEQ multiplex PCR, and the TCRdb table lists in-frame clones only, not all of them. The sample lists about 110,000 clones; about 90% were seen once. This sample comprised peripheral blood, obtained on day 0 of AZD1222 vaccination. The receptors shown here come from an adult in good health. The CDR3 runs from the conserved cysteine through the conserved F or W. The D gene is left open where the match is weak. Clone size is shown for a subset of rows, as once, few, many or a class of expanded clone.

v_call,clone_size,j_call,d_call,cdr3_aa,cdr3_nt
TRBV9,-,TRBJ1-6,-,CASSGARGALYNSPLHF,TGTGCCAGCAGCGGCGCAAGGGGAGCCCTCTATAATTCACCCCTCCACTTT
TRBV6-1,-,TRBJ2-7,-,CASSDAGSCF,TGTGCCAGCAGTGATGCGGGATCCTGCTTC
TRBV10-3,-,TRBJ2-7,-,CATTGTYEQYF,TGTGCCACGACAGGTACCTACGAGCAGTACTTC
TRBV21-1,-,TRBJ1-5,-,CASSKDRGRQPQHF,TGTGCCAGCAGCAAAGACAGGGGGCGACAGCCCCAGCATTTT
TRBV6-5,once,TRBJ2-7,TRBD1,CASISGTGAYEQYF,TGTGCCAGCATCTCAGGAACAGGGGCTTACGAGCAGTACTTC
TRBV10-3,-,TRBJ2-3,TRBD2,CAISEPGLAVFTDTQYF,TGTGCCATCAGTGAGCCGGGACTAGCGGTGTTCACAGATACGCAGTATTTT
TRBV11-3,-,TRBJ2-2,-,CASSLAGANTGELFF,TGTGCCAGCAGCTTAGCAGGGGCGAACACCGGGGAGCTGTTTTTT
TRBV5-1,-,TRBJ2-2,-,CASSPSVDANTGELFF,TGCGCCAGCAGTCCCTCGGTGGACGCGAACACCGGGGAGCTGTTTTTT
TRBV19,-,TRBJ2-1,TRBD2,CASSQTSEQFF,TGTGCCAGTAGTCAGACTAGCGAGCAGTTCTTC
TRBV5-1,once,TRBJ1-2,TRBD1,CASSLQGEANYGYTF,TGCGCCAGCAGCTTACAGGGGGAAGCTAACTATGGCTACACCTTC
TRBV30,few,TRBJ2-4,-,CAWNPRVENIQYF,TGTGCCTGGAACCCCAGGGTAGAGAACATTCAGTACTTC
TRBV3-1/TRBV3-2,-,TRBJ2-5,TRBD1,CASSLTPGQQETQYF,TGTGCCAGCAGCCTAACTCCGGGACAGCAAGAGACCCAGTACTTC
TRBV7-9,-,TRBJ2-5,-,CASSLRWDRQETQYF,TGTGCCAGCAGCCTTAGGTGGGACCGCCAAGAGACCCAGTACTTC
TRBV30,-,TRBJ2-3,-,CAWTAVTDTQYF,TGTGCCTGGACAGCGGTCACAGATACGCAGTATTTT
TRBV6-2/TRBV6-3,-,TRBJ1-3,-,CASSQWGVSGNTIYF,TGTGCCAGCAGCCAGTGGGGAGTCTCTGGAAACACCATATATTTT
TRBV7-9,-,TRBJ2-1,TRBD2,CASRPIGTSGYNEQFF,TGTGCCAGCAGACCTATCGGGACTAGCGGCTACAATGAGCAGTTCTTC
TRBV5-1,once,TRBJ2-3,TRBD2,CASSLGVFERGSTDTQYF,TGCGCCAGCAGCTTGGGGGTGTTCGAGCGGGGATCCACAGATACGCAGTATTTT
TRBV7-9,-,TRBJ2-7,-,CASSLGGNPEQYF,TGTGCCAGCAGCTTAGGTGGGAATCCCGAGCAGTACTTC
TRBV27,-,TRBJ2-1,TRBD2,CASSLVAAGGPYNEQFF,TGTGCCAGCAGTTTGGTTGCGGCGGGGGGGCCCTACAATGAGCAGTTCTTC
TRBV2,-,TRBJ1-2,-,CASIPLDSNYGYTF,TGTGCCAGCATCCCCCTGGACAGTAACTATGGCTACACCTTC
TRBV4-2,-,TRBJ2-7,TRBD1,CASSQEAQGVRDEQYF,TGTGCCAGCAGCCAAGAGGCACAGGGGGTACGGGACGAGCAGTACTTC
TRBV4-1,once,TRBJ2-7,TRBD2,CASSQDPGLGSYEQYF,TGCGCCAGCAGCCAAGATCCTGGACTAGGGTCTTACGAGCAGTACTTC
TRBV11-3,-,TRBJ1-1,-,CASSLDLLMSEAFF,TGTGCCAGCAGCTTAGATCTCCTAATGTCTGAAGCTTTCTTT
TRBV3-1/TRBV3-2,-,TRBJ2-7,-,CASSQDAGTSHEQYF,TGTGCCAGCAGCCAAGACGCAGGCACTTCCCACGAGCAGTACTTC
TRBV7-8,few,TRBJ1-5,TRBD1,CASSPGTGGEAQHF,TGTGCCAGCAGCCCAGGGACAGGGGGCGAGGCCCAGCATTTT
TRBV3-1/TRBV3-2,-,TRBJ1-3,-,CASSQDLSRAGNTIYF,TGTGCCAGCAGCCAAGATCTGAGCAGGGCTGGAAACACCATATATTTT
TRBV4-1,-,TRBJ1-5,-,CASSQDRSKGLRQPQHF,TGCGCCAGCAGCCAAGATCGATCGAAAGGTTTGAGGCAGCCCCAGCATTTT
TRBV5-1,-,TRBJ1-3,-,CASSLVAGNSGNTIYF,TGCGCCAGCAGCTTGGTCGCAGGCAACTCTGGAAACACCATATATTTT
TRBV6-7,-,TRBJ2-2,TRBD2,CASSYSRTRNTGELFF,TGTGCCAGCAGTTACTCACGGACTAGGAACACCGGGGAGCTGTTTTTT
TRBV7-2,-,TRBJ2-1,TRBD1,CASSLGRGTGGSEQFF,TGTGCCAGCAGCTTAGGGAGGGGGACAGGGGGCAGCGAGCAGTTCTTC
TRBV11-3,-,TRBJ1-1,-,CASSTILLMNTEAFF,TGTGCCAGCAGCACAATATTGCTCATGAACACTGAAGCTTTCTTT
TRBV27,-,TRBJ1-5,-,CASRGSYSNQPQHF,TGTGCCAGCCGGGGATCTTATAGCAATCAGCCCCAGCATTTT
TRBV7-8,-,TRBJ1-2,-,CASSLDRDYGYTF,TGTGCCAGCAGCTTAGACAGAGACTATGGCTACACCTTC
TRBV7-2,-,TRBJ2-7,TRBD1,CASSPHRGPYEQYF,TGTGCCAGCAGCCCCCACAGGGGTCCCTACGAGCAGTACTTC
TRBV28,once,TRBJ2-3,-,CASSLRTPNTQYF,TGTGCCAGCAGTTTAAGAACACCGAATACGCAGTATTTT
TRBV7-6,once,TRBJ2-7,TRBD2,CASSLLRTSEGREQYF,TGTGCCAGCAGCCTCCTTCGGACTAGCGAAGGGAGGGAGCAGTACTTC
TRBV12-2,-,TRBJ1-5,-,CASRLGRALNQPQHF,TGTGCAAGTCGCTTAGGCCGGGCCCTAAATCAGCCCCAGCATTTT
TRBV15,-,TRBJ1-5,-,CATSSKQGGQPQHF,TGTGCCACCAGCAGTAAACAGGGTGGCCAGCCCCAGCATTTT
TRBV6-5,once,TRBJ1-5,TRBD1,CASRTGGGQPQHF,TGTGCCAGCAGAACAGGGGGCGGACAGCCCCAGCATTTT
TRBV2,-,TRBJ2-5,TRBD1,CASSETGVSQETQYF,TGTGCCAGCAGTGAAACAGGGGTCTCACAAGAGACCCAGTACTTC
TRBV18,-,TRBJ2-2,TRBD2,CASSPQLPSGGSNTGELFF,TGTGCCAGCTCACCACAGCTCCCTAGCGGGGGGTCGAACACCGGGGAGCTGTTTTTT
TRBV6-5,-,TRBJ1-2,-,CASSYSTGDGYTF,TGTGCCAGCAGTTACTCTACCGGGGATGGCTACACCTTC
TRBV4-2,-,TRBJ2-3,TRBD2,CASSQPHLAGASTDTQYF,TGTGCCAGCAGCCAACCCCACCTAGCGGGGGCCAGCACAGATACGCAGTATTTT
TRBV28,-,TRBJ1-1,TRBD1,CASRRQGWSTEAFF,TGTGCCAGCAGAAGACAGGGGTGGAGCACTGAAGCTTTCTTT
TRBV6-4,-,TRBJ1-6,TRBD1,CASSDRGHSPLHF,TGTGCCAGCAGTGACAGGGGGCATTCACCCCTCCACTTT
TRBV7-8,-,TRBJ1-2,-,CASSSSRTIDYGYTF,TGTGCCAGCAGCTCAAGCCGGACAATCGACTATGGCTACACCTTC
TRBV9,-,TRBJ2-3,-,CASGGGGGFTDTQYF,TGTGCCAGCGGCGGCGGGGGCGGTTTCACAGATACGCAGTATTTT
TRBV12-5,-,TRBJ1-1,-,CASAPRRSGVNTEAFF,TGTGCTAGTGCCCCACGTCGGTCGGGGGTGAACACTGAAGCTTTCTTT
TRBV19,-,TRBJ1-5,-,CASRPLANQPQHF,TGTGCCAGTAGACCCCTAGCAAATCAGCCCCAGCATTTT
TRBV28,-,TRBJ1-2,-,CASSKQVNYGYTF,TGTGCCAGCAGTAAACAGGTTAACTATGGCTACACCTTC
TRBV28,-,TRBJ1-2,TRBD1,CASQARTGRSGYTF,TGTGCCAGTCAGGCCCGGACAGGCCGGTCTGGCTACACCTTC